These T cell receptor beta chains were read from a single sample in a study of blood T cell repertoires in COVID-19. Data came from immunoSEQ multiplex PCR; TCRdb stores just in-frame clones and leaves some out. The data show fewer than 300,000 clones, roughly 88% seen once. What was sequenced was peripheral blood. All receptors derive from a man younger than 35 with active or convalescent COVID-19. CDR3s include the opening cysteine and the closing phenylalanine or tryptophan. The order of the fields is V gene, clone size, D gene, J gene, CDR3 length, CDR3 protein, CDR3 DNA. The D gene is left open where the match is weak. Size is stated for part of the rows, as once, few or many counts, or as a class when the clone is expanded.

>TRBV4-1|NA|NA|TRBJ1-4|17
CASSQGQGGGVNEKLFF
TGCGCCAGCAGCCAAGGCCAGGGAGGGGGGGTTAATGAAAAACTGTTTTTT
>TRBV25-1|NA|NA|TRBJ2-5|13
CASSATVQETQYF
TGTGCCAGCAGTGCTACGGTCCAAGAGACCCAGTACTTC
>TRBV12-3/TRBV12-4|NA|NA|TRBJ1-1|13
CASSSGLNTEAFF
TGTGCCAGCAGTTCGGGGTTGAACACTGAAGCTTTCTTT
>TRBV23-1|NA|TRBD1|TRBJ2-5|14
CASRRTGDEETQYF
TGCGCCAGCAGGAGGACAGGGGATGAAGAGACCCAGTACTTC
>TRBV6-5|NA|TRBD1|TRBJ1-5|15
CASSLDRASNQPQHF
TGTGCCAGCAGTTTAGACAGGGCAAGCAATCAGCCCCAGCATTTT
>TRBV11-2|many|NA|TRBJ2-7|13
CASSIHRDYEQYF
TGTGCCAGCAGCATCCACAGGGATTACGAGCAGTACTTC
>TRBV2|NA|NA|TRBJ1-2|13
CASRGTGTYGYTF
TGTGCCAGCAGGGGTACAGGGACCTATGGCTACACCTTC
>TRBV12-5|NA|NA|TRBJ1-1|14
CASGLTLTGTEAFF
TGTGCTAGTGGTTTGACTCTAACGGGGACTGAAGCTTTCTTT
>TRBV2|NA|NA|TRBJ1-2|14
CASRVEIANYGYTF
TGTGCCAGCAGGGTGGAGATAGCTAACTATGGCTACACCTTC
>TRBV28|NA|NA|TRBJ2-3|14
CASGAGGSTDTQYF
TGTGCCAGCGGGGCCGGCGGTAGCACAGATACGCAGTATTTT
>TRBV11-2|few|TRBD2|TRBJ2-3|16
CASSATSGGGQDTQYF
TGTGCCAGCAGCGCCACTAGCGGGGGGGGCCAAGATACGCAGTATTTT
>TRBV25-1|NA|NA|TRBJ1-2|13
CASSEWDIDGYTF
TGTGCCAGCAGTGAATGGGACATCGATGGCTACACCTTC
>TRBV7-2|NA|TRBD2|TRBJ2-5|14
CASSLGGGQETQYF
TGTGCCAGCAGCTTAGGGGGGGGGCAAGAGACCCAGTACTTC
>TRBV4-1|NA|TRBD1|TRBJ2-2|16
CASSPSGTGVTGELFF
TGCGCCAGCAGCCCCTCCGGGACAGGGGTCACCGGGGAGCTGTTTTTT